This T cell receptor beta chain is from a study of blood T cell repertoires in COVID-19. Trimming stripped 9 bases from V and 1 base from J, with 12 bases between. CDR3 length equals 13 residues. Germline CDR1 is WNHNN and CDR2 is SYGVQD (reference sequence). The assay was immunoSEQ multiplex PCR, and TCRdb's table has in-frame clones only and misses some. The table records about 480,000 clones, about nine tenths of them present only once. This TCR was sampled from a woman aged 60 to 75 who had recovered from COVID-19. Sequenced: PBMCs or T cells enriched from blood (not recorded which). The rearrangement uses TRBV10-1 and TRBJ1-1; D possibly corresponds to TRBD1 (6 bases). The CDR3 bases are TGCGCCAGTGCAGGGGACGGGAACACTGAAGCTTTCTTT. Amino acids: CASAGDGNTEAFF.